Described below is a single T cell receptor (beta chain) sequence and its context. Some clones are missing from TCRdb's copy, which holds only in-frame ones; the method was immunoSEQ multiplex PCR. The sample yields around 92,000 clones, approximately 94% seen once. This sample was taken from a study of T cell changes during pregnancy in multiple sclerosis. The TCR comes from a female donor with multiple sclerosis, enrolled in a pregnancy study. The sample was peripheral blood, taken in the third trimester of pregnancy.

CDR3 nucleotide sequence: TGTGCCAGCAGCCCTTTTGGGGAGTCCTACGAGCAGTACTTC. This translates into CASSPFGESYEQYF. This chain joins TRBV5-8 and TRBJ2-7; D is perhaps TRBD2 (5 bases). This CDR3 contains 14 residues. Trimming pared 4 bases from V and 1 base from J, leaving 12 bases between. Germline V gene sequence: CDR1 SGHTS, CDR2 YDEGEE. Together with reference TRBV5-8 and TRBJ2-7, the CDR3 gives the full variable domain: EAGVTQSPTHLIKTRGQQATLRCSPISGHTSVYWYQQALGLGLQFLLWYDEGEERNRGNFPPRFSGRQFPNYSSELNVNALELEDSALYLCASSPFGESYEQYFGPGTRLTVT.